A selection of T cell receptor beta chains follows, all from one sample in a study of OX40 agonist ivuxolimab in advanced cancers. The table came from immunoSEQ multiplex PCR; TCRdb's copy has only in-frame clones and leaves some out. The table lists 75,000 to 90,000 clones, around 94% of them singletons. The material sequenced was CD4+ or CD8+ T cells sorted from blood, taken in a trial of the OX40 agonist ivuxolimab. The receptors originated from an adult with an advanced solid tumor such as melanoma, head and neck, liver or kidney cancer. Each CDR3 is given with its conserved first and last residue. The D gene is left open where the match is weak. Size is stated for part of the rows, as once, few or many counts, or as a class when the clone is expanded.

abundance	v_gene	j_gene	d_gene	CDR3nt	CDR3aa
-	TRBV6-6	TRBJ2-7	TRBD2	TGTGCCAGCGCACCCGGGGGGAGCAACTCCTACGAGCAGTACTTC	CASAPGGSNSYEQYF
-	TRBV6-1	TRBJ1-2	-	TGTGCCAGCCTAAGTTTCAGGAGAAATTATGGCTACACCTTC	CASLSFRRNYGYTF
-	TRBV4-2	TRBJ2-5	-	TGTGCCAGCAGCCAAGATGCGCTAGCGAGGGAGACCCAGTACTTC	CASSQDALARETQYF
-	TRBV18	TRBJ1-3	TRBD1	TGTGCCAGCTCACCCGCAGGGGGCCCTGGAAACACCATATATTTT	CASSPAGGPGNTIYF
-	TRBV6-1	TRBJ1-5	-	TGTGCCAGCAGTGAAAAGGAACCCCTCCAACGCAATCAGCCCCAGCATTTT	CASSEKEPLQRNQPQHF
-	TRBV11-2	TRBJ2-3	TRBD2	TGTGCCAGCAGCCCCTCGCGGGGGGTTGGGACAGATACGCAGTATTTT	CASSPSRGVGTDTQYF
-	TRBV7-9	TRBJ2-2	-	TGTGCCAGCAGCCACGGGGAACGAAGGACCGGGGAGCTGTTTTTT	CASSHGERRTGELFF
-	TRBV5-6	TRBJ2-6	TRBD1	TGTGCCAGCAGCTTGTGGACAGGGCCTCTTCTGGCCAACGTCCTGACTTTC	CASSLWTGPLLANVLTF
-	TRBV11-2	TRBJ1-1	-	TGTGCCAGCAGCTTTGACAAGAACACTGAAGCTTTCTTT	CASSFDKNTEAFF
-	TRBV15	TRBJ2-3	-	TGTGCCACCAGCAGTATATTAAGAGATACGCAGTATTTT	CATSSILRDTQYF
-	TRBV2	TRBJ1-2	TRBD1	TGTGCCAGCAGCTCGCAGGGGGCCGAAGGCTACACCTTC	CASSSQGAEGYTF
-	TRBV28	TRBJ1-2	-	TGTGCCAGCAGTCCCGGGCTGTATGGCTACACCTTC	CASSPGLYGYTF
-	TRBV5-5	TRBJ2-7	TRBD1	TGTGCCAGCAGCTTGAAGGACAGGGGGTACGAGCAGTACTTC	CASSLKDRGYEQYF
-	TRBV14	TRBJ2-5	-	TGTGCCAGCAGCCAAGCCCAGACCCAGTACTTC	CASSQAQTQYF
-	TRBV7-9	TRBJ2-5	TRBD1	TGTGCCAGCAGTTTTCCGGGACAGGGGGCAGAGACCCAGTACTTC	CASSFPGQGAETQYF
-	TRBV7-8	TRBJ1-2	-	TGTGCCAGCAGCCCGAGGACGGTTAGAGACTATGGCTACACCTTC	CASSPRTVRDYGYTF
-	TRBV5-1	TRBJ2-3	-	TGCGCCAGCAGCCCAGGACTTAGGAGGGAGTACACAGATACGCAGTATTTT	CASSPGLRREYTDTQYF
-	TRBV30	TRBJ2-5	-	TGTGCCTACCATAGAGCCCAAGAGACCCAGTACTTC	CAYHRAQETQYF
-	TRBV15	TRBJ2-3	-	TGTGCCACCAGCAGAGATCGGGCCACAGATACGCAGTATTTT	CATSRDRATDTQYF
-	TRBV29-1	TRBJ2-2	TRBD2	TGCAGCGTTGAGGTCCTAGCGGGGCGAACGAACACCGGGGAGCTGTTTTTT	CSVEVLAGRTNTGELFF
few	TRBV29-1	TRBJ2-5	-	TGCAGCGTTGATCGCAGAGAATACCAAGAGACCCAGTACTTC	CSVDRREYQETQYF